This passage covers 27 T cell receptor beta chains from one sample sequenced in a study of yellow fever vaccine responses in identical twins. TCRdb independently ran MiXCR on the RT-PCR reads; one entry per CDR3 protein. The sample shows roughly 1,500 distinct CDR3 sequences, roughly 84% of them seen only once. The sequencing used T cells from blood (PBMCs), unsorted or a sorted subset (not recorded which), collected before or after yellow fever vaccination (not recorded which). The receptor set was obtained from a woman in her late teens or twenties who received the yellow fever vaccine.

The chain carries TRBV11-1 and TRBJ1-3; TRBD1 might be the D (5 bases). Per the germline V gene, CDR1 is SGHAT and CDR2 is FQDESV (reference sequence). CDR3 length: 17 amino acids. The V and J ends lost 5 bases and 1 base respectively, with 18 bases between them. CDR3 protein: CASSKGPQEPSGNTIYF. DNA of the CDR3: TGTGCCAGCAGCAAAGGACCACAGGAGCCTTCTGGAAACACCATATATTTT.

CDR3 in DNA: TGTGCCAGCACGAACAGGGACGGGGCAGAGACCCAGTACTTC. As protein: CASTNRDGAETQYF. The genes are TRBV11-1 and TRBJ2-5; possible D gene TRBD1, 6 bases. The CDR3 covers 14 residues. Trimming removed 7 bases at V and 4 bases at J, with 16 bases between. In germline, CDR1 is SGHAT, CDR2 FQDESV (reference sequence).

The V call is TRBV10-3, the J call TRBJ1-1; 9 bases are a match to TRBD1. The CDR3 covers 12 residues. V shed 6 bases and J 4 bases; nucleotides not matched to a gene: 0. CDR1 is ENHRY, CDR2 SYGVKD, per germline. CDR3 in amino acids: CAIRTGGTEAFF. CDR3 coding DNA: TGTGCCATCAGGACAGGGGGCACTGAAGCTTTCTTT.

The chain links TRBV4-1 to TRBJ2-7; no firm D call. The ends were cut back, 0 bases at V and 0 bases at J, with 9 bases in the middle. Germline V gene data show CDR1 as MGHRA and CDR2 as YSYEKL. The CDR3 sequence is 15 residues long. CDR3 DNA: TGCGCCAGCAGCCAAGATAGGCTGCACTCCTACGAGCAGTACTTC. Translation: CASSQDRLHSYEQYF.

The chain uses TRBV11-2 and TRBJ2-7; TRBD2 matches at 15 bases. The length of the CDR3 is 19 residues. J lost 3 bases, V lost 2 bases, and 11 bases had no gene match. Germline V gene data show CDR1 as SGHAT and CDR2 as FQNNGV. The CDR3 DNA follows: TGTGCCAGCAGCTTAATGGGGACTAGCGGGAGGTTTAGGAGCTACGAGCAGTACTTC. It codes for CASSLMGTSGRFRSYEQYF. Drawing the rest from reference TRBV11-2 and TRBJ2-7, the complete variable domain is EAGVAQSPRYKIIEKRQSVAFWCNPISGHATLYWYQQILGQGPKLLIQFQNNGVVDDSQLPKDRFSAERLKGVDSTLKIQPAKLEDSAVYLCASSLMGTSGRFRSYEQYFGPGTRLTVT.

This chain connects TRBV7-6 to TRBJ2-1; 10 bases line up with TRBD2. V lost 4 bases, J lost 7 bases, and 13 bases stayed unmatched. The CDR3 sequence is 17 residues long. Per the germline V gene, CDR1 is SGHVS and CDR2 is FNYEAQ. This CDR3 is CASSSPLAGEGGNEQFF. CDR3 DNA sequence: TGTGCCAGCAGCTCGCCTCTAGCGGGAGAGGGTGGGAATGAGCAGTTCTTC.

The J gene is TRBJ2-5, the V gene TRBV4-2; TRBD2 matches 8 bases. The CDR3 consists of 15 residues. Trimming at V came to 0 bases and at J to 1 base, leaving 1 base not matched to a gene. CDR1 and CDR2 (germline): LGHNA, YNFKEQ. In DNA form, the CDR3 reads TGTGCCAGCAGCCAAGATCGGGGGGGCCAAGAGACCCAGTACTTC. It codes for CASSQDRGGQETQYF.

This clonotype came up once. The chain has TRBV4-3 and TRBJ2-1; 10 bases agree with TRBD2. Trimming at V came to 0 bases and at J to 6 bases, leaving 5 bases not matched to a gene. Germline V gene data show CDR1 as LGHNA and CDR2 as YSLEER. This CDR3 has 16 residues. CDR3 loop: CASSQEASGSSNEQFF. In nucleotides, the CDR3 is TGCGCCAGCAGCCAAGAGGCTAGCGGGAGCAGCAATGAGCAGTTCTTC.

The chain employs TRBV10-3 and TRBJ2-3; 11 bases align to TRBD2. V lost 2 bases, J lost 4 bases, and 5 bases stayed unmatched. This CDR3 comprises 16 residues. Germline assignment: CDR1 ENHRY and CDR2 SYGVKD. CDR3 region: CAISEGIAGGADTQYF. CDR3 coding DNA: TGTGCCATCAGTGAGGGGATAGCGGGGGGGGCAGATACGCAGTATTTT.

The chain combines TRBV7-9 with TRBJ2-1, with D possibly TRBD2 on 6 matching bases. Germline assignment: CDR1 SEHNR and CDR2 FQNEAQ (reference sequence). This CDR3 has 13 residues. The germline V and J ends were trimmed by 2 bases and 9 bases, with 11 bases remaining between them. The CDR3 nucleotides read TGTGCCAGCAGCTTATGGCAGGGAGGTGAGCAGTTCTTC. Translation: CASSLWQGGEQFF.

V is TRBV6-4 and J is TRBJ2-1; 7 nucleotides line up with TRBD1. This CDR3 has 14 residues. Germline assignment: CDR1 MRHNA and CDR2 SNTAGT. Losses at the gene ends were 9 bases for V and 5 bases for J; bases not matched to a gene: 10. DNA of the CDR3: TGTGCCAGTTCCTGGGACAGTGAAAACAATGAGCAGTTCTTC. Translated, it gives CASSWDSENNEQFF.

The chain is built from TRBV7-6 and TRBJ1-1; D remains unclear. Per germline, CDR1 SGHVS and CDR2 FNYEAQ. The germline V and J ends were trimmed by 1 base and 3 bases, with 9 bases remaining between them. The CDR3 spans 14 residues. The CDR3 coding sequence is TGTGCCAGCAGCTTAGGGGAAGGCGACACTGAAGCTTTCTTT. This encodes CASSLGEGDTEAFF.

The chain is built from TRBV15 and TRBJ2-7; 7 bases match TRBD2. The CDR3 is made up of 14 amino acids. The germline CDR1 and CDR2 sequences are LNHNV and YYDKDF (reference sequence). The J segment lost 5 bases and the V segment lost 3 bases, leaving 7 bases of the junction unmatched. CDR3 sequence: CATSSNSGGDEQYF. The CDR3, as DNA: TGTGCCACCAGCAGCAACTCGGGAGGCGACGAGCAGTACTTC.

CDR3 in DNA: TGTGCCAGCAGCTTCCTACTAGCGGGAGTATACGAGCAGTACTTC. Residues: CASSFLLAGVYEQYF. The chain carries TRBV11-1 and TRBJ2-7; 11 positions agree with TRBD2. Looked up from germline, CDR1 is SGHAT and CDR2 is FQDESV (reference sequence). The J segment lost 4 bases and the V segment lost 3 bases, leaving 5 bases of the junction unmatched. The CDR3 runs 15 residues.

CDR3 residues: CASIPGTRNEQFF. The CDR3 DNA follows: TGTGCCAGCATCCCAGGAACGCGGAATGAGCAGTTCTTC. The chain combines TRBV7-9 with TRBJ2-1; no clear D. The CDR3 has 13 amino acids. Germline values: CDR1 SEHNR, CDR2 FQNEAQ (reference sequence). V gave up 7 bases and J gave up 7 bases, with 14 bases separating them.

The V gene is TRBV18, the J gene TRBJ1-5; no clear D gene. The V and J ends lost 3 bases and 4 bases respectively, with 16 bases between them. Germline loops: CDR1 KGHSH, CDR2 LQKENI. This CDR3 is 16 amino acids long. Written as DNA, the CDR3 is TGTGCCAGCTCACCCCAACCCGGACGGCCAAATCAGCCCCAGCATTTT. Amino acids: CASSPQPGRPNQPQHF.

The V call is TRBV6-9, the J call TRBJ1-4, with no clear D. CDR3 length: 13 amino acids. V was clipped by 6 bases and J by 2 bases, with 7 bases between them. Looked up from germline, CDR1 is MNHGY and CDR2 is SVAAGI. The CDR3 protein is CASRFLTNEKLFF. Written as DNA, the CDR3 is TGTGCCAGCAGGTTTTTGACTAATGAAAAACTGTTTTTT.

Here the CDR3 reads CASSLAGDIYNEQFF. As DNA, the CDR3 is TGCGCCAGCAGCCTAGCGGGGGACATATACAATGAGCAGTTCTTC. V and J are TRBV4-1 and TRBJ2-1; 9 nucleotides match TRBD2. J was trimmed by 4 bases and V by 4 bases; bases with no gene match: 5. This CDR3 comprises 15 residues. Germline CDR1 MGHRA, CDR2 YSYEKL.

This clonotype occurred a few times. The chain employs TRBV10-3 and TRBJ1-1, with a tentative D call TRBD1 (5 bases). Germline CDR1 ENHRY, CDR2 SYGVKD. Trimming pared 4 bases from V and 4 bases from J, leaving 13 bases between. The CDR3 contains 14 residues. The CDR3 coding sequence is TGTGCCATCAGTGGGGGGGAGGGAGGCACTGAAGCTTTCTTT. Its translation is CAISGGEGGTEAFF.

CDR3 DNA sequence: TGTGCCAGCAGTCAATCAGGCGGGGGGAACACTGAAGCTTTCTTT. It translates to CASSQSGGGNTEAFF. V is TRBV2 and J is TRBJ1-1, with D perhaps TRBD1 (5 bases). With 5 bases removed from V and 1 base from J, the gap between germline ends came to 14 bases. The germline V gene has CDR1 SNHLY and CDR2 FYNNEI. The CDR3 length is 15 residues.

The CDR3 region is CASSLRLNLVGLAGNSGEQYF. The CDR3 DNA sequence: TGTGCCAGCAGCTTAAGGTTAAACCTAGTGGGACTAGCGGGGAACTCGGGCGAGCAGTACTTC. The rearrangement uses TRBV7-3 and TRBJ2-7, with 13 bases matching TRBD2. From germline, CDR1 is SGHTA and CDR2 FQGTGA. The CDR3 has 21 amino acids. V was pared by 1 base and J by 6 bases, with 21 bases of the junction left unmatched.

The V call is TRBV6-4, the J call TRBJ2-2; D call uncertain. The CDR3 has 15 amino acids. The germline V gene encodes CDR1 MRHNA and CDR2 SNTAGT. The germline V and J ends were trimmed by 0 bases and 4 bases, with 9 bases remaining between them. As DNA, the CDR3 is TGTGCCAGCAGTGACTCTTTGTATGGCACCGGGGAGCTGTTTTTT. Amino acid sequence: CASSDSLYGTGELFF.

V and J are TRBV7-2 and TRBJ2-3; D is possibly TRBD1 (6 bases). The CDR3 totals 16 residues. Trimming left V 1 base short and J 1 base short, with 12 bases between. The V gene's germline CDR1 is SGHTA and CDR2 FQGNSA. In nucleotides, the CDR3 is TGTGCCAGCAGCTTAGTGGGCAGGGGCGGCACAGATACGCAGTATTTT. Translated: CASSLVGRGGTDTQYF.

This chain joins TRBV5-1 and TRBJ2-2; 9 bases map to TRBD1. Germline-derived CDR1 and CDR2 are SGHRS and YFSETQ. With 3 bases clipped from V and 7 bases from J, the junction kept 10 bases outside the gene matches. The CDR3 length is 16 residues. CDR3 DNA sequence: TGCGCCAGCAGCTCTACGGGACAGGGTTATCACGGGGAGCTGTTTTTT. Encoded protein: CASSSTGQGYHGELFF.

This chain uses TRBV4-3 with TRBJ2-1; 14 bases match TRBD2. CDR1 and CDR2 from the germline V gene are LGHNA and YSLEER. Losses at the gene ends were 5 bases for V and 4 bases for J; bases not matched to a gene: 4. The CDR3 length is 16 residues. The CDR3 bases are TGCGCCAGCAGCTCGACTAGCGGGGGGGAATACAATGAGCAGTTCTTC. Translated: CASSSTSGGEYNEQFF.

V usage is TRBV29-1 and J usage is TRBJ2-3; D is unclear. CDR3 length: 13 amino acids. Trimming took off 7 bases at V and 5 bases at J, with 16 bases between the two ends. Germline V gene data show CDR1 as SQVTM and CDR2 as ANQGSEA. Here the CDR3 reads CSALGSKGDTQYF. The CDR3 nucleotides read TGCAGCGCCCTGGGGTCGAAGGGAGATACGCAGTATTTT.

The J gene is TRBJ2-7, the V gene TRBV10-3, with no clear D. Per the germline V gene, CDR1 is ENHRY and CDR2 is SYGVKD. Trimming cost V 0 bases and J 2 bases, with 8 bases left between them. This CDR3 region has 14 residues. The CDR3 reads CAISESTTAYEQYF. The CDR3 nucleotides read TGTGCCATCAGTGAGTCAACCACGGCCTACGAGCAGTACTTC.